The 10 T cell receptor beta chains listed next were all sequenced from one sample in a study of Ad26.COV2.S vaccination and SARS-CoV-2 variants. Sequenced by immunoSEQ multiplex PCR; TCRdb stores in-frame clones only, minus some. The sample holds roughly 400,000 clones, about 88% seen once. As to treatment: roughly 18 received Ad26.COV2.S at low or high dose, single or two shots; a few received placebo; per-sample allocation not given. Collection of the samples took place on day 63 after the first injection of vaccine or placebo. The material sequenced was peripheral blood, taken in a trial of Ad26.COV2.S vaccine versus placebo. Every receptor here comes from a person aged 18-60 years who received the Ad26.COV2.S COVID-19 vaccine or a placebo.

This rearrangement joins TRBV4-1 to TRBJ1-1, with D maybe TRBD1 (5 bases). V shed 2 bases and J shed 5 bases, with 12 bases lying between them. The CDR3 runs to 14 residues. Germline CDR1 reads MGHRA; CDR2 reads YSYEKL. The CDR3 DNA reads as TGCGCCAGCAGCCAACTTATTAGGGGAACTGAAGCTTTCTTT. Encoded protein: CASSQLIRGTEAFF.

Notes on this clone: Other DNA sequences in this specimen translate into the identical CDR3. CDR3 sequence reads: CAWSPGIQETQYF. In nucleotides, the CDR3 is TGTGCCTGGAGTCCAGGTATACAAGAGACCCAGTACTTC. This chain links TRBV30 with TRBJ2-5, with unresolved D. Germline V CDR1 and CDR2: GTSNPN, SVGIG (reference sequence). CDR3 length equals 13 residues. V lost 2 bases to trimming and J lost 2 bases, with 9 bases between them.

V gene TRBV19 combines with J gene TRBJ1-5, with D maybe TRBD1 (6 bases). Germline-derived CDR1 and CDR2 are LNHDA and SQIVND (reference sequence). Trimming left V 7 bases short and J 5 bases short, with 15 bases between. The CDR3 is 14 amino acids. In DNA form, the CDR3 reads TGTGCCAGTAAAAAAGGGGGGGCGGATCAGCCCCAGCATTTT. Residues: CASKKGGADQPQHF.

In DNA form, the CDR3 reads TGTGCCAGCTCACCGTTGGGAGGGCAATTCGATGGCTACACCTTC. It yields the protein CASSPLGGQFDGYTF. This chain uses TRBV18 with TRBJ1-2; D is unresolved. V lost 3 bases to trimming and J lost 6 bases, with 17 bases between them. The CDR3 is 15 amino acids. Germline CDR1 reads KGHSH; CDR2 reads LQKENI.

Comment on this clone: This same CDR3 is encoded by further DNA sequences in the sample. This chain uses TRBV7-9 with TRBJ2-5; D ambiguous. In germline, CDR1 is SEHNR, CDR2 FQNEAQ (reference sequence). The germline V and J ends were trimmed by 5 bases and 5 bases, with 12 bases remaining between them. This CDR3 contains 13 residues. The CDR3 nucleotides are TGTGCCAGCAGCCCGAATACCCGGGAGACCCAGTACTTC. Its translation is CASSPNTRETQYF.

The CDR3 spells CASSKGGGGRTYEQYF. DNA of the CDR3: TGTGCCAGCAGCAAAGGGGGCGGTGGGAGGACCTACGAGCAGTACTTC. This chain joins TRBV7-2 and TRBJ2-7; D possibly corresponds to TRBD1 (7 bases). The germline V gene has CDR1 SGHTA and CDR2 FQGNSA. This CDR3 spans 16 amino acids. The germline V and J ends were trimmed by 5 bases and 2 bases, with 19 bases remaining between them.

The chain joins TRBV27 to TRBJ2-1; 7 nucleotides agree with TRBD2. V shed 5 bases and J 4 bases; nucleotides not matched to a gene: 23. The length of the CDR3 is 20 residues. Germline CDR1 and CDR2: MNHEY and SMNVEV (reference sequence). CDR3 nucleotide sequence: TGTGCCAGCAGTCCCGAAAGCGGGACGACCCGGGTTGGAATATACAATGAGCAGTTCTTC. Translating it yields CASSPESGTTRVGIYNEQFF.

The rearrangement links TRBV7-8 to TRBJ1-1, with D perhaps TRBD1 (6 bases). The CDR3 length is 16 residues. Germline CDR1 and CDR2: SGHVS and FQNEAQ. Trimming took off 1 base at V and 1 base at J, with 13 bases between the two ends. The CDR3 DNA follows: TGTGCCAGCAGCTTAGTAGGGGGTACCTCGAACACTGAAGCTTTCTTT. Translating it yields CASSLVGGTSNTEAFF.

V usage is TRBV30 and J usage is TRBJ1-1; D possibly corresponds to TRBD1 (5 bases). CDR1 and CDR2 (germline): GTSNPN, SVGIG (reference sequence). This CDR3 is 15 amino acids long. Between the trimmed V and J ends, which lost 3 bases and 0 bases, there was a span of 14 bases. In DNA form, the CDR3 reads TGTGCCTGGAGAACAATCGGGACCATGAACACTGAAGCTTTCTTT. It codes for CAWRTIGTMNTEAFF.

The chain uses TRBV11-2 and TRBJ2-3; D is uncertain. Deletions cut 0 bases from V and 2 bases from J, with 9 bases between. The CDR3 length is 15 residues. CDR1 and CDR2 (germline): SGHAT, FQNNGV. The CDR3 reads CASSLERPTTDTQYF. The DNA of the CDR3 is TGTGCCAGCAGCTTAGAGCGACCGACCACAGATACGCAGTATTTT.